Below, 13 T cell receptor beta chains from the same sample are listed, as sequenced in a study of cytotoxic CD8 clonotypes in ibrutinib-treated CLL. TCRdb keeps only in-frame clones here, not all; method: immunoSEQ multiplex PCR. The data hold approximately 160,000 clones, with approximately 90% observed a single time. Here the sequenced sample was PBMCs, taken at disease progression, from a patient treated with ibrutinib. The origin of the receptors is a human donor with chronic lymphocytic leukemia.

This clone has just one count. CDR3 protein: CASRLTGGKQTQYF. In DNA form, the CDR3 reads TGTGCCAGCAGGCTGACAGGGGGCAAGCAGACCCAGTACTTC. This chain joins TRBV2 and TRBJ2-5; 10 positions match TRBD1. Germline V CDR1 and CDR2: SNHLY, FYNNEI. CDR3 length: 14 residues. Germline trimming cut 6 bases from V and 6 bases from J; bases unmatched to any gene: 7.

This clone was seen a few times. This rearrangement joins TRBV7-2 to TRBJ1-1; D gene unclear. CDR3 length: 14 residues. Germline V CDR1 and CDR2: SGHTA, FQGNSA. The V end was cut by 1 base, the J end by 0 bases, with 6 bases between. The CDR3 region is CASSLDRVNTEAFF. DNA of the CDR3: TGTGCCAGCAGCTTAGACAGAGTGAACACTGAAGCTTTCTTT.

Of note for this clone: This same CDR3 is encoded by further DNA sequences in the sample. The J gene is TRBJ1-1, the V gene TRBV27, with D possibly TRBD1 on 5 matching bases. CDR3 size: 13 residues. Trimming stripped 3 bases from V and 4 bases from J, with 9 bases between. Germline loops: CDR1 MNHEY, CDR2 SMNVEV (reference sequence). In nucleotides, the CDR3 is TGTGCCAGCAGTTTTGGGGGGGGCACTGAAGCTTTCTTT. Residues: CASSFGGGTEAFF.

V is TRBV28 and J is TRBJ2-1; 8 nucleotides align to TRBD2. Germline V gene lookup returns CDR1 MDHEN and CDR2 SYDVKM. The V segment lost 2 bases and the J segment 7 bases; nucleotides outside the gene matches: 28. This CDR3 has 22 amino acids. This CDR3 reads CASSLPGQRFRSGESSGNEQFF. Written as DNA, the CDR3 is TGTGCCAGCAGTTTACCGGGTCAGCGGTTCCGTAGCGGGGAGTCCTCCGGGAATGAGCAGTTCTTC.

The J gene is TRBJ2-3, the V gene TRBV27; 9 bases fit TRBD1. J was trimmed by 3 bases and V by 4 bases; bases with no gene match: 2. The germline CDR1 and CDR2 sequences are MNHEY and SMNVEV (reference sequence). The CDR3 is 14 residues long. Here the CDR3 reads CASSYRGLTDTQYF. The DNA for the CDR3 is TGTGCCAGCAGTTACAGGGGGCTAACAGATACGCAGTATTTT.

The gene calls are TRBV6-5 and TRBJ2-1; 8 positions match TRBD1. The germline V gene encodes CDR1 MNHEY and CDR2 SVGAGI. V was clipped by 4 bases and J by 4 bases; unmatched bases: 6. The CDR3 is made up of 15 amino acids. The DNA for the CDR3 is TGTGCCAGCAGTTTGACAGGGGCGAAATACAATGAGCAGTTCTTC. It codes for CASSLTGAKYNEQFF.

V gene TRBV6-6 combines with J gene TRBJ2-1; perhaps TRBD2 as D (5 bases). Germline lookup yields CDR1 MNHNY and CDR2 SVGAGI (reference sequence). V shed 2 bases and J shed 6 bases, with 14 bases lying between them. The CDR3 length is 15 residues. CDR3 loop: CASSYGKWESNEQFF. The DNA of the CDR3 is TGTGCCAGCAGTTACGGTAAATGGGAGTCCAATGAGCAGTTCTTC.

This chain's CDR3 is CASSLRSVYYTF. CDR3 DNA: TGTGCCAGCAGTTTACGGTCTGTCTACTACACCTTC. V gene TRBV28 combines with J gene TRBJ1-2; D uncertain. With 2 bases removed from V and 10 bases from J, the gap between germline ends came to 11 bases. CDR1 is MDHEN, CDR2 SYDVKM, per germline. The CDR3 totals 12 residues.

The V and J genes are TRBV6-5 and TRBJ2-1, with 7 positions matching TRBD1. Germline CDR1 MNHEY, CDR2 SVGAGI. J gave up 0 bases and V 6 bases, and 5 bases lay outside the gene matches. CDR3 size: 15 residues. The CDR3 here is CASRRTGTSYNEQFF. The DNA for the CDR3 is TGTGCCAGCAGGCGGACAGGTACCTCCTACAATGAGCAGTTCTTC.

This chain joins TRBV19 and TRBJ2-5, with no clear D. Germline values: CDR1 LNHDA, CDR2 SQIVND (reference sequence). The CDR3 extends over 14 amino acids. The V and J ends lost 11 bases and 1 base respectively, with 17 bases between them. This CDR3 is CASAVQVLQETQYF. The DNA for the CDR3 is TGTGCCTCGGCTGTCCAGGTACTCCAAGAGACCCAGTACTTC.

The chain links TRBV28 to TRBJ2-1; D unresolved. This CDR3 spans 11 amino acids. The V end lost 6 bases, the J end lost 5 bases, and 5 bases lay between the germline ends. Germline V gives CDR1 MDHEN, CDR2 SYDVKM. CDR3 in amino acids: CASSPNNEQFF. Here the CDR3 DNA reads TGTGCCAGCAGCCCCAACAATGAGCAGTTCTTC.

A note on this clone: Additional DNA sequences in this sample encode the identical CDR3. This rearrangement joins TRBV5-1 to TRBJ2-3; no clear D gene. CDR3 length equals 15 residues. V was pared by 0 bases and J by 0 bases, with 8 bases between. Germline lookup yields CDR1 SGHRS and CDR2 YFSETQ. This chain's CDR3 is CASSLVGDSTDTQYF. CDR3 DNA sequence: TGCGCCAGCAGCTTGGTGGGTGATAGCACAGATACGCAGTATTTT.

The chain employs TRBV6-1 and TRBJ1-3; D ambiguous. CDR3 length: 15 residues. V was pared by 6 bases and J by 0 bases, with 12 bases between. Germline-derived CDR1 and CDR2 are MNHNS and SASEGT. The CDR3 protein is CASRVAENSGNTIYF. The DNA for the CDR3 is TGTGCCAGCAGGGTCGCGGAAAACTCTGGAAACACCATATATTTT.